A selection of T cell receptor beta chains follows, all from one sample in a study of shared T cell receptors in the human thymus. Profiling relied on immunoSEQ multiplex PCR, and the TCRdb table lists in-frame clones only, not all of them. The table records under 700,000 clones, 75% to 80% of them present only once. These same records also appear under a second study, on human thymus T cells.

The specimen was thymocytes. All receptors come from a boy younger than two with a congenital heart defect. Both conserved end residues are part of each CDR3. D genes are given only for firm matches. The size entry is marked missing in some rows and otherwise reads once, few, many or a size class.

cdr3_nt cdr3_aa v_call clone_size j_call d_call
TGCGCCAGCAGCGGACTGCGGGCCCCCTCCCCACACGAGCAGTACTTC CASSGLRAPSPHEQYF TRBV5-1 - TRBJ2-7 -
TGCGCCAGCAGCAGCGGACTAGCGGGAGAGTCCTACAATGAGCAGTTCTTC CASSSGLAGESYNEQFF TRBV5-1 - TRBJ2-1 TRBD2
TGCGCCAGCAGCCCACAGGGGGAAACTGAAGCTTTCTTT CASSPQGETEAFF TRBV5-1 - TRBJ1-1 TRBD1
TGTGCCAGCAGCTTAGATCGGCGGGAGGGAGAGACCCAGTACTTC CASSLDRREGETQYF TRBV7-9 - TRBJ2-5 TRBD2
TGTGCCAGCAGCTTGAGTGTGGTTGCCAAGCGGGACTCAGGCGAGCAGTACTTC CASSLSVVAKRDSGEQYF TRBV5-4 - TRBJ2-7 TRBD2
TGTGCCTGGAGTGTACGGGATGCGGAAAGCACAGATACGCAGTATTTT CAWSVRDAESTDTQYF TRBV30 - TRBJ2-3 -
TGCAGCGTCCCAACTCCGGGACTAGCCGTGGAGACCCAGTACTTC CSVPTPGLAVETQYF TRBV29-1 once TRBJ2-5 TRBD2
TGTGCCAGCAGCCAGTCCTTCAGGGGGCAGGGCACTGAAGCTTTCTTT CASSQSFRGQGTEAFF TRBV16 - TRBJ1-1 TRBD1
TGTGCCAGCAGCTTAGCTTTCGGGGAGTGCCCCGGGGAGCTGTTTTTT CASSLAFGECPGELFF TRBV7-2 - TRBJ2-2 -
TGTGCTAGTGGCCGGGCGGGCGGTAGCTCCTACGAGCAGTACTTC CASGRAGGSSYEQYF TRBV12-5 - TRBJ2-7 -
TGTGCCAGCAGCTCCCCAGCGGTCGAGTACAATGAGCAGTTCTTC CASSSPAVEYNEQFF TRBV7-9 - TRBJ2-1 -
TGTGCCAGCAGCTTAGGCGGTGAGCAGTTCTTC CASSLGGEQFF TRBV11-2 few TRBJ2-1 -
TGTGCCTGGAGTTCCGTCTCAGGGAGGATCAGCTACGAGCAGTACTTC CAWSSVSGRISYEQYF TRBV30 - TRBJ2-7 -